The 21 T cell receptor beta chains reported below all come from one sample, sequenced in a study of blood T cell repertoires in COVID-19. The repertoire was sequenced with immunoSEQ multiplex PCR; TCRdb's copy has only in-frame clones and lacks some. The sample comprises around 99,000 clones, more than 65% of which are singletons, and 7.9% rests with the top ten. Sequencing was performed on peripheral blood. The receptors shown here come from a woman older than 75 with active or convalescent COVID-19.

This clone rates as medium-sized. The CDR3: CASSETGTSADEQYF. CDR3 sequence (DNA): TGTGCCAGCAGCGAAACCGGGACTAGTGCCGACGAGCAGTACTTC. The chain has TRBV9 and TRBJ2-7, with 8 nucleotides matching TRBD2. Per the germline V gene, CDR1 is SGDLS and CDR2 is YYNGEE. The CDR3 totals 15 residues. The V and J ends lost 3 bases and 5 bases, in that order; junction bases with no gene match: 10.

The chain joins TRBV10-3 to TRBJ2-7; TRBD2 aligns across 11 bases. V lost 7 bases and J lost 0; bases outside the gene matches: 8. Germline CDR1 is ENHRY and CDR2 is SYGVKD. CDR3 size: 16 residues. In DNA form, the CDR3 reads TGTGCCATCATGCAGACTAGCGGGATTAGCTCCTACGAGCAGTACTTC. Translated, it gives CAIMQTSGISSYEQYF.

This chain links TRBV6-2 or TRBV6-3 with TRBJ2-3, with 8 bases identical to TRBD2. The length of the CDR3 is 15 residues. V trimming: 2 bases; J trimming: 5 bases; junction bases outside the gene matches: 6. The germline V gene encodes CDR1 MNHEY and CDR2 SVGEGT. CDR3 in amino acids: CASSYLGLAGDTQYF. The DNA for the CDR3 is TGTGCCAGCAGTTACCTGGGGCTAGCGGGAGATACGCAGTATTTT.

This clone was recorded a few times. Written as DNA, the CDR3 is TGTGCCAGCAGCGTTAGCGTATTTACCGGGGAGCTGTTTTTT. It is translated as CASSVSVFTGELFF. This sequence joins TRBV3-1 (or the pseudogene TRBV3-2) and TRBJ2-2, with a weak D call TRBD2 (5 bases). Trimming shortened V by 5 bases and J by 5 bases, and 12 bases separated the two germline ends. Germline values: CDR1 LGHDT, CDR2 YNNKEL (reference sequence). The length of the CDR3 is 14 residues.

This chain joins TRBV9 and TRBJ2-3; D gene unclear. The V end was cut by 0 bases, the J end by 0 bases, with 5 bases between. CDR3 length: 14 residues. Looked up from germline, CDR1 is SGDLS and CDR2 is YYNGEE. The DNA for the CDR3 is TGTGCCAGCAGCGTAGCACAGAGCACAGATACGCAGTATTTT. Translated: CASSVAQSTDTQYF. Variable domain in full (rest from reference TRBV9 and TRBJ2-3): DSGVTQTPKHLITATGQRVTLRCSPRSGDLSVYWYQQSLDQGLQFLIQYYNGEERAKGNILERFSAQQFPDLHSELNLSSLELGDSALYFCASSVAQSTDTQYFGPGTRLTVL.

This sequence joins TRBV18 and TRBJ2-7; 8 bases line up with TRBD2. V was clipped by 3 bases and J by 0 bases; unmatched bases: 1. The CDR3 sequence is 14 residues long. Per the germline V gene, CDR1 is KGHSH and CDR2 is LQKENI. Here the CDR3 DNA reads TGTGCCAGCTCACCTAGCGGGAACTCCTACGAGCAGTACTTC. This sequence encodes CASSPSGNSYEQYF. Combining the CDR3 with reference TRBV18 and TRBJ2-7 gives the whole variable domain NAGVMQNPRHLVRRRGQEARLRCSPMKGHSHVYWYRQLPEEGLKFMVYLQKENIIDESGMPKERFSAEFPKEGPSILRIQQVVRGDSAAYFCASSPSGNSYEQYFGPGTRLTVT.

The V call is TRBV3-1 (or the pseudogene TRBV3-2), the J call TRBJ2-3; weak D call: TRBD2 (6 bases). CDR1 is LGHDT and CDR2 is YNNKEL in the germline V gene (reference sequence). V was trimmed by 3 bases and J by 2 bases, leaving 12 bases between them. The CDR3 is made up of 15 amino acids. CDR3 bases: TGTGCCAGCAGCCACCGGGCGGGGTCCACAGATACGCAGTATTTT. Translating it yields CASSHRAGSTDTQYF.

V is TRBV19 and J is TRBJ2-2, with 8 bases fitting TRBD1. This CDR3 spans 15 amino acids. Germline V gene lookup returns CDR1 LNHDA and CDR2 SQIVND (reference sequence). V gave up 6 bases and J gave up 2 bases; unmatched junction bases: 5. CDR3 coding DNA: TGTGCCAGTAGGCGCAGGGGGCCCAACACCGGGGAGCTGTTTTTT. The encoded protein is CASRRRGPNTGELFF.

This clone was seen only a few times. The CDR3 region is CASSFLQTGKVHEQYF. CDR3 bases: TGTGCCAGCAGTTTCCTCCAAACAGGGAAGGTCCACGAGCAGTACTTC. The chain joins TRBV28 to TRBJ2-7; possible D gene TRBD1, 6 bases. The V gene's germline CDR1 is MDHEN and CDR2 SYDVKM. Deletions cut 3 bases from V and 5 bases from J, with 20 bases between. The CDR3 is 16 residues long.

This rearrangement joins TRBV29-1 to TRBJ2-1; 11 bases are shared with TRBD2. Germline V gene sequence: CDR1 SQVTM, CDR2 ANQGSEA. The CDR3 runs 13 residues. Here the CDR3 reads CSCGTSGYNEQFF. CDR3 coding DNA: TGCAGTTGTGGGACTAGCGGCTACAATGAGCAGTTCTTC.

A single count supports this clone. The rearrangement uses TRBV19 and TRBJ2-7; D might be TRBD1 (5 bases). The V gene's germline CDR1 is LNHDA and CDR2 SQIVND (reference sequence). Trimming removed 1 base at V and 2 bases at J, with 9 bases between. The CDR3 has 14 residues. Here the CDR3 DNA reads TGTGCCAGTAGTATAGTTGGCAGGGCCTACGAGCAGTACTTC. The encoded protein is CASSIVGRAYEQYF. The full variable domain, completed using reference TRBV19 and TRBJ2-7, is DGGITQSPKYLFRKEGQNVTLSCEQNLNHDAMYWYRQDPGQGLRLIYYSQIVNDFQKGDIAEGYSVSREKKESFPLTVTSAQKNPTAFYLCASSIVGRAYEQYFGPGTRLTVT.

The chain is built from TRBV25-1 and TRBJ2-1; 7 bases agree with TRBD1. Germline values: CDR1 MGHDK, CDR2 SYGVNS. The CDR3 runs to 14 residues. Unmatched junction bases numbered 10, after V lost 8 bases and J lost 6 bases. CDR3 nucleotide sequence: TGTGCCAGCTTACAAACAGGGGTGACCAATGAGCAGTTCTTC. It codes for CASLQTGVTNEQFF.

The table lists this clone with a count of one. This rearrangement joins TRBV19 to TRBJ2-7; TRBD1 matches at 10 bases. V lost 6 bases to trimming and J lost 2 bases; unmatched junction nucleotides: 4. This CDR3 has 14 amino acids. CDR1 and CDR2 from the germline V gene are LNHDA and SQIVND (reference sequence). The CDR3 DNA reads as TGTGCCAGTAGGGGACAGGGGAGGGCCTACGAGCAGTACTTC. The encoded protein is CASRGQGRAYEQYF.

The chain links TRBV3-1 (or the pseudogene TRBV3-2) to TRBJ1-2; TRBD1 aligns across 7 bases. This CDR3 contains 17 residues. Germline V lookup: CDR1 LGHDT, CDR2 YNNKEL (reference sequence). Trimming at V came to 1 base and at J to 0 bases, leaving 8 bases not matched to a gene. This CDR3 reads CASSQGYRQGANYGYTF. CDR3 nucleotides: TGTGCCAGCAGCCAAGGATACCGACAGGGTGCTAACTATGGCTACACCTTC.

The chain uses TRBV28 and TRBJ2-5; 9 bases agree with TRBD1. The CDR3 covers 16 residues. Per the germline V gene, CDR1 is MDHEN and CDR2 is SYDVKM. V was pared by 5 bases and J by 4 bases, with 11 bases of the junction left unmatched. CDR3 nucleotide sequence: TGTGCCAGCAGTGACCTCGGGACAGGGAAGGGAGAGACCCAGTACTTC. The encoded protein is CASSDLGTGKGETQYF.

The chain joins TRBV5-1 to TRBJ2-3; 11 bases fit TRBD2. The V and J ends lost 3 bases and 2 bases, in that order; junction bases with no gene match: 5. CDR1 is SGHRS, CDR2 YFSETQ, per germline. This CDR3 contains 16 residues. The CDR3 DNA sequence: TGCGCCAGCAGCTCGCAGACTAGCGGGAACACAGATACGCAGTATTTT. Its protein is CASSSQTSGNTDTQYF.

To note about this clone: One end of the junction does not line up with germline, which may come from a read error. V gene TRBV14 combines with J gene TRBJ1-6, with D maybe TRBD1 (6 bases). Germline CDR1 and CDR2: SGHDN and FVKESK. This CDR3 region has 16 residues. CDR3 protein: CASSQGGQLYKSPLHF. In DNA, the CDR3 is TGTGCCAGCAGCCAGGGTGGACAGCTCTATAAGTCACCCCTCCACTTT.

The rearrangement uses TRBV19 and TRBJ1-3; 9 nucleotides agree with TRBD1. V gave up 6 bases and J gave up 3 bases; unmatched junction bases: 3. CDR3 length equals 14 residues. CDR1 and CDR2 from the germline V gene are LNHDA and SQIVND (reference sequence). CDR3 in DNA: TGTGCCAGTAGAAGACAGGGGGATGGAAACACCATATATTTT. Translation gives CASRRQGDGNTIYF.

The rearrangement joins TRBV19 to TRBJ1-3, with D possibly being TRBD1 (6 bases). CDR3 length: 15 residues. Germline V gene data show CDR1 as LNHDA and CDR2 as SQIVND (reference sequence). Trimming shortened V by 5 bases and J by 0 bases, and 11 bases separated the two germline ends. The CDR3, as DNA: TGTGCCAGTAGTTTGACAGGTGCCTCTGGAAACACCATATATTTT. It yields the protein CASSLTGASGNTIYF.

The chain has TRBV7-9 and TRBJ1-1, with TRBD1 identical over 11 bases. Germline CDR1 reads SEHNR; CDR2 reads FQNEAQ (reference sequence). The CDR3 runs 19 residues. V lost 1 base to trimming and J lost 4 bases; unmatched junction nucleotides: 14. This chain's CDR3 is CASSLGAWTGGKKVTEAFF. The CDR3 DNA follows: TGTGCCAGCAGCTTAGGGGCTTGGACAGGGGGCAAGAAAGTCACTGAAGCTTTCTTT.

The J gene is TRBJ2-1, the V gene TRBV6-1; D ambiguous. Germline lookup yields CDR1 MNHNS and CDR2 SASEGT. The CDR3 runs 16 residues. V lost 3 bases and J lost 1, with 13 bases in between. CDR3: CASSEVWRRSYNEQFF. CDR3 in DNA: TGTGCCAGCAGTGAGGTTTGGCGGCGGTCCTACAATGAGCAGTTCTTC.